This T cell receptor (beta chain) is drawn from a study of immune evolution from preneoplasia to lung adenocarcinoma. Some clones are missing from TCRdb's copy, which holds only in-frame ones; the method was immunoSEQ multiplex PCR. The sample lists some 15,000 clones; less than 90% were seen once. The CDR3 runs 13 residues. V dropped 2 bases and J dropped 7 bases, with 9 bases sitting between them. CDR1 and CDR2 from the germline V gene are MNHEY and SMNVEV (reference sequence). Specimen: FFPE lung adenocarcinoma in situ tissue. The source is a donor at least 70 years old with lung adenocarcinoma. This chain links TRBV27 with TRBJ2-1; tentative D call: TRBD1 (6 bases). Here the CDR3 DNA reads TGTGCCAGCAGTTTAGGAAGGGGGAATGAGCAGTTCTTC. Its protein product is CASSLGRGNEQFF.